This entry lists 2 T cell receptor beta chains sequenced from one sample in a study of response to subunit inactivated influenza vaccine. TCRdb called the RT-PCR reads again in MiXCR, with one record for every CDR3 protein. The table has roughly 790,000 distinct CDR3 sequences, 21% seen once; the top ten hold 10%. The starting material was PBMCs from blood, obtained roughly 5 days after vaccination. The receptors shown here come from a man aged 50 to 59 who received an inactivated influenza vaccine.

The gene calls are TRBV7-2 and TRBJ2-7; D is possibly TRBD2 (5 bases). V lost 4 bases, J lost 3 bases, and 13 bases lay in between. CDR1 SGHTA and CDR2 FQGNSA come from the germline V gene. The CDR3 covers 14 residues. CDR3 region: CASSSLAGRYEQYF. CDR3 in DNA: TGTGCCAGCAGCTCGCTAGCTGGTCGCTACGAGCAGTACTTC.

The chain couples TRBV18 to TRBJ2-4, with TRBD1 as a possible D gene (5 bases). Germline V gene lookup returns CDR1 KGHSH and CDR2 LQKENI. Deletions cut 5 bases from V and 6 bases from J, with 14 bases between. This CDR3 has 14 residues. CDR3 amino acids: CASSLQADGNIQYF. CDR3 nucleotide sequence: TGTGCCAGCTCATTACAGGCAGATGGAAACATTCAGTACTTC.